The present TCR beta chain was sequenced within a study of T cells in Graves' hyperthyroidism and ophthalmopathy. Study-level points and caveats: Clonotypes that were expanded in thyroid above 0.001 mostly appeared in blood too.

RNA transcripts yielded amplified TCR beta CDR3 regions. HTBI primers were the set used in a first-round RT-PCR of the TCR CDR3. TCRdb ran MiXCR on the multiplex PCR reads and lists one entry per CDR3 protein. The data hold approximately 690,000 distinct CDR3 sequences, with less than 25% observed a single time. After removal of 5 bases from V and 6 bases from J, the junction contained 8 bases not matched to a gene. This CDR3 comprises 16 residues. Germline CDR1 and CDR2: MNHNS and SASEGT. PBMCs came from around 10 ml fresh peripheral blood. In regard to this clonotype: The antigen remains undetermined.

The TCR was taken from a man aged 30 to 39 with Graves' ophthalmopathy. The chain joins TRBV6-1 to TRBJ2-2, with 11 bases fitting TRBD1. Sequencing was carried out using blood. The CDR3 here is CASSPRTGGASGELFF. CDR3 in DNA: TGTGCCAGCAGTCCCCGGACAGGGGGCGCGTCCGGGGAGCTGTTTTTT.